This T cell receptor (beta chain) was found in a study of Tregs in tolerant kidney transplant recipients. Sequencing was performed with immunoSEQ multiplex PCR; in TCRdb, only in-frame clones are kept and a portion is missing. The data hold 200,000 to 300,000 clones, with 65% to 85% observed a single time. On this clone: Its antigen is not known.

Study-wide results and limits: The most relevant donor-specific Treg TCRbeta repertoire apparently came from expansion with activated donor B cells. Biological reproducibility was not directly addressed, but technical replication error appeared minimal.

Thawed PBMCs were FACS-sorted into unstimulated CD4+CD25+CD127- regulatory T cells, CD4+CD25- non-regulatory cells, CD4 and CD8 cells. With 5 bases clipped from V and 6 bases from J, the junction kept 9 bases outside the gene matches. Germline CDR1 MDHEN, CDR2 SYDVKM. The CDR3 consists of 14 residues. Sequencing input: CD4+ T cells from blood. The rearrangement uses TRBV28 and TRBJ2-7; 8 positions match TRBD2. The TCR originated in a human donor in good health. The CDR3 sequence is CASSPGGAPIEQYF. CDR3 nucleotide sequence: TGTGCCAGCAGTCCCGGGGGGGCCCCCATCGAGCAGTACTTC.